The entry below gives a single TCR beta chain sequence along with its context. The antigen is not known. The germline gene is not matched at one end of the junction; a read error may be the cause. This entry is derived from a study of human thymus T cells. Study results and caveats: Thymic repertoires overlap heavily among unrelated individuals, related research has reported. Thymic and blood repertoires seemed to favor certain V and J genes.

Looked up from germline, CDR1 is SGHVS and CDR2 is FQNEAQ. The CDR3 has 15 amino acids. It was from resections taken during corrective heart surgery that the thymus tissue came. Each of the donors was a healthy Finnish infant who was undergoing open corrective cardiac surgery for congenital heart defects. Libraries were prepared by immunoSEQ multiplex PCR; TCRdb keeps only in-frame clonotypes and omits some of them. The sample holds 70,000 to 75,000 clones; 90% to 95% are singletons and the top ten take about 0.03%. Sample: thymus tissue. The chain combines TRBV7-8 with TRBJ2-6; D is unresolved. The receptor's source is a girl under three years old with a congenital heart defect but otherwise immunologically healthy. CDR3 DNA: TGTGCCAGCAGTTTAGGGATCTCTGGGGCCAACGTCCTGACTTTC. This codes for CASSLGISGANVLTF.